This T cell receptor (beta chain) comes out of a study of CD8 T cells in ankylosing spondylitis. V trimming: 6 bases; J trimming: 8 bases; junction bases outside the gene matches: 8. Germline-derived CDR1 and CDR2 are SGHRS and YFSETQ. The CDR3 consists of 15 residues. TCRdb reanalysed the 5' RACE reads using MiXCR and keeps one entry per CDR3 protein. Among over 400,000 distinct CDR3 sequences listed, 25% to 30% were seen once. Study-level findings and limits: Several of the motif variants were reported before in synovial fluid and blood from reactive arthritis. Characteristic of ankylosing spondylitis blood, it appeared, was a TCR beta motif comprising fewer than 10 highly homologous variants. The authors reported significant enrichment of disease-linked clones in matched ankylosing spondylitis synovial fluid.

Note on this clonotype: Its matching antigen is unknown.

Sequencing input: blood, either unsorted or a sorted T cell fraction (not recorded which). The chain has TRBV5-1 and TRBJ2-2; 12 positions agree with TRBD2. This sequence originates from a male donor with ankylosing spondylitis. The CDR3 nucleotides are TGCGCCAGCAAGGAGACTAGCGGGAGAACTGGGGAGCTGTTTTTT. This translates into CASKETSGRTGELFF.